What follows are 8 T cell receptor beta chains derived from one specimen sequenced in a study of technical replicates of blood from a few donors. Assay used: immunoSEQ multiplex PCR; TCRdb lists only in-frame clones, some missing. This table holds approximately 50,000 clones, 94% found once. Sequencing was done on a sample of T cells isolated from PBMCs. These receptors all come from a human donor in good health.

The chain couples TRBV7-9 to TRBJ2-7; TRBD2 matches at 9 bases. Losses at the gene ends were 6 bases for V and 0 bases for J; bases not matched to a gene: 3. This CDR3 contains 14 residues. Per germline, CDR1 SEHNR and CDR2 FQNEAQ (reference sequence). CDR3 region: CASRAGGSSYEQYF. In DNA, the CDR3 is TGTGCCAGCAGGGCGGGGGGGAGCTCCTACGAGCAGTACTTC.

The CDR3 region is CASSFGGAYNEQFF. DNA of the CDR3: TGTGCCAGCAGCTTCGGGGGAGCCTACAATGAGCAGTTCTTC. V gene TRBV11-3 combines with J gene TRBJ2-1, with D possibly TRBD2 on 6 matching bases. The CDR3 is made up of 14 amino acids. With 3 bases removed from V and 2 bases from J, the gap between germline ends came to 8 bases. Germline V lookup: CDR1 SGHNT, CDR2 YENEEA. Full variable domain (outside the CDR3, taken from reference TRBV11-3 and TRBJ2-1): EAGVVQSPRYKIIEKKQPVAFWCNPISGHNTLYWYLQNLGQGPELLIRYENEEAVDDSQLPKDRFSAERLKGVDSTLKIQPAELGDSAVYLCASSFGGAYNEQFFGPGTRLTVL.

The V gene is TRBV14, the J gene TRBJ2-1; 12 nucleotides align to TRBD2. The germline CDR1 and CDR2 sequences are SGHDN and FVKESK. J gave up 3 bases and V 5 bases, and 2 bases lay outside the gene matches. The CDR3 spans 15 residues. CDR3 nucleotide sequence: TGTGCCAGCAGCAAACTAGCGGGAGGCTACAATGAGCAGTTCTTC. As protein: CASSKLAGGYNEQFF.

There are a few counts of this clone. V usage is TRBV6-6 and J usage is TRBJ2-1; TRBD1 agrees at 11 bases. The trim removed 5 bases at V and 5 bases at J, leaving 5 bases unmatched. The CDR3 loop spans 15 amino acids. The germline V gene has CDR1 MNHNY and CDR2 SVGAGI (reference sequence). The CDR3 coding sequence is TGTGCCAGCAGTGATGGGACAGGGGGGCACAATGAGCAGTTCTTC. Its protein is CASSDGTGGHNEQFF.

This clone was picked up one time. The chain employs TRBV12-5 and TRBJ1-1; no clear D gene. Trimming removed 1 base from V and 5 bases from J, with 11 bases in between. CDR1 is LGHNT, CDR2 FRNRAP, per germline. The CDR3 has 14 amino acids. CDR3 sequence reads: CASGLGEVGTEAFF. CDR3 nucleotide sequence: TGTGCTAGTGGTTTGGGGGAGGTAGGGACTGAAGCTTTCTTT.

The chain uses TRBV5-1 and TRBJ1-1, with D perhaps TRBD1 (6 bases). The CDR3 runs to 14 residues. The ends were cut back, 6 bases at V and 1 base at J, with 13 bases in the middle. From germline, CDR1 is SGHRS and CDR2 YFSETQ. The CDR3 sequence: CASIGDIGNTEAFF. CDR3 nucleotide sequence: TGCGCCAGCATTGGGGACATCGGGAACACTGAAGCTTTCTTT.

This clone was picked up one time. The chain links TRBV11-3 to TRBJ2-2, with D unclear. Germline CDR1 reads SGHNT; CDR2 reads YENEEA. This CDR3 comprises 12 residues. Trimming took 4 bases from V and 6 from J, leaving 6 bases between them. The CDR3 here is CASSSPAGELFF. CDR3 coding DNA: TGTGCCAGCAGCTCCCCAGCCGGGGAGCTGTTTTTT.

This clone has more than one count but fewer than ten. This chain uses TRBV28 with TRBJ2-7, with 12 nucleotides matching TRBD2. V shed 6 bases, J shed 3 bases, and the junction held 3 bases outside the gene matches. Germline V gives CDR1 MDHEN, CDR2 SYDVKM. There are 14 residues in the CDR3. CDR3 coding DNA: TGTGCCAGCAGGATGACTAGCGGGAGCTACGAGCAGTACTTC. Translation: CASRMTSGSYEQYF.